A selection of T cell receptor beta chains follows, all from one sample in a study of T cells in localized non-small cell lung cancer. Assay used: immunoSEQ multiplex PCR; TCRdb lists only in-frame clones, some missing. The repertoire has tens of thousands of clones, 85% to 90% of them found once; the top ten carry approximately 12%. Source: PBMCs, taken before any cancer treatment. Source of these receptors: a man aged 40 to 75 with stage II squamous cell lung carcinoma. Both conserved end residues are part of each CDR3. The D gene is left open where the match is weak. Clone size is stated in some rows and not others, as once, few, many or a class when expanded.

d_call	v_call	j_call	cdr3_length	clone_size	cdr3_nt	cdr3_aa
NA	TRBV9	TRBJ1-1	14	NA	TGTGCCAGCAGCGTAGGGGGCCGCAACACTGAAGCTTTCTTT	CASSVGGRNTEAFF
TRBD1	TRBV6-5	TRBJ2-7	14	NA	TGTGCCAGCAGCTCCGGACAGGAACCCTACGAGCAGTACTTC	CASSSGQEPYEQYF
NA	TRBV9	TRBJ2-1	15	NA	TGTGCCAGCAGCGCCCGTGGCGGGTCTTACAATGAGCAGTTCTTC	CASSARGGSYNEQFF
NA	TRBV5-1	TRBJ2-1	15	NA	TGCGCCAGCAGCTATCTCCAACAGCGAGAGGGCAGGCGGTTCTTC	CASSYLQQREGRRFF
NA	TRBV5-6	TRBJ2-6	18	few	TGTGCCAGCAGATTTGGGCCCGACAGTAACTCTGGGGCCAACGTCCTGACTTTC	CASRFGPDSNSGANVLTF
TRBD1	TRBV5-4	TRBJ1-1	15	NA	TGTGCCAGCAGCCGGGACAGGGAATATAATGGTGAAGCTTTCTTT	CASSRDREYNGEAFF
NA	TRBV5-1	TRBJ1-5	14	NA	TGCGCCAGCAGCTACGGAGGGGGAAATCAGCCCCAGCATTTT	CASSYGGGNQPQHF
NA	TRBV5-5	TRBJ2-3	14	NA	TGTGCCAGCAGCTTAGGCGGGATTAAGGATACGCAGTATTTT	CASSLGGIKDTQYF
NA	TRBV4-2	TRBJ2-3	16	NA	TGTGCCAGCAGCCAAGTCGCCTTATCCGTGGAGGATACGCAGTATTTT	CASSQVALSVEDTQYF
NA	TRBV21-1	TRBJ2-2	19	NA	TGTGCCAGCAGCAAATTGGGACAGGGGTCGACTGTGTTGGCCGGGGAGCTGTTTTTT	CASSKLGQGSTVLAGELFF
NA	TRBV6-1	TRBJ1-2	12	NA	TGTGCCAGCAGTATCGGTTTCTATGGCTACACCTTC	CASSIGFYGYTF
TRBD1	TRBV5-1	TRBJ2-3	16	NA	TGCGCCAGCAGCGCCGGACAGGGGGTCCTAACAGATACGCAGTATTTT	CASSAGQGVLTDTQYF
TRBD1	TRBV19	TRBJ1-1	15	NA	TGTGCCAGTAGCGCCAGACAGGGATTGAACACTGAAGCTTTCTTT	CASSARQGLNTEAFF
NA	TRBV11-2	TRBJ2-4	13	NA	TGTGCCAGTCGCCTGGGACAAGCAAACATTCAGTACTTC	CASRLGQANIQYF
NA	TRBV6-1	TRBJ1-2	12	NA	TGTGCCAGCACTCATACTAACTATGGCTACACCTTC	CASTHTNYGYTF
NA	TRBV6-1	TRBJ1-2	14	NA	TGTGCCAGCAGCCTTACCGGAGGTCAGTGGGGCTACACCTTC	CASSLTGGQWGYTF
NA	TRBV6-5	TRBJ1-2	15	NA	TGTGCCAGCAGTAAAAGGGGTGTGGGTGACTTAGGCTACACCTTC	CASSKRGVGDLGYTF
NA	TRBV7-3	TRBJ2-1	18	once	TGTGCCAGCAGCTTCGAGTTCTGGGGGAGGACGTCCTACAATGAGCAGTTCTTC	CASSFEFWGRTSYNEQFF
TRBD1	TRBV10-3	TRBJ2-7	13	few	TGTGCCATCAGTCTGGACAGGGGGGCCGAGCAGTACTTC	CAISLDRGAEQYF
TRBD2	TRBV7-2	TRBJ2-2	18	NA	TGTGCCAGCAGCTCGGGTCTTGCGGGAGGGCCTTCCGCCGGGGAGCTGTTTTTT	CASSSGLAGGPSAGELFF
NA	TRBV9	TRBJ2-5	14	NA	TGTGCCAGCAGCTTTAGCGGAGAGGAAGAGACCCAGTACTTC	CASSFSGEEETQYF
NA	TRBV30	TRBJ2-5	16	NA	TGTGCCTGGACCCAAATGGGGGGGGCCCTTTGGGAGACCCAGTACTTC	CAWTQMGGALWETQYF
NA	TRBV5-6	TRBJ2-5	11	NA	TGTGCCAGCAGCCTATTAGAGACCCAGTACTTC	CASSLLETQYF
NA	TRBV12-5	TRBJ1-1	15	NA	NA	CASGLVMGGLPEAFF
NA	TRBV27	TRBJ2-2	14	NA	TGTGCCAGCAGGCGGACAGAAAACACCGGGGAGCTGTTTTTT	CASRRTENTGELFF
TRBD2	TRBV7-9	TRBJ2-1	18	NA	TGTGCCAGCAGCTTACCCAGAAGACTAGCGGGGGTAGTTAATGAGCAGTTCTTC	CASSLPRRLAGVVNEQFF
NA	TRBV5-1	TRBJ2-4	14	NA	TGCGCCAGCAGCTTGGCCCTGGGGGGACGGATTCAGTACTTC	CASSLALGGRIQYF
NA	TRBV5-1	TRBJ1-2	15	NA	TGCGCCAGCAGCTCTGGACAGTCTAGGGGATATGGCTACACCTTC	CASSSGQSRGYGYTF
NA	TRBV6-5	TRBJ1-4	16	NA	TGTGCCAGCAGTTACAACCGGGAGGGAACGGGTGAAAAACTGTTTTTT	CASSYNREGTGEKLFF
NA	TRBV6-5	TRBJ2-7	14	NA	TGTGCCAGCAGTGCCGACAGGCCCTCCTACGAGCAGTACTTC	CASSADRPSYEQYF
NA	TRBV4-2	TRBJ2-5	17	NA	TGTGCCAGCAGCCAAGCAACCTCCGTAATTGGCGCCGAGACCCAGTACTTC	CASSQATSVIGAETQYF
NA	TRBV30	TRBJ2-7	15	NA	TGTGCCTGGAGTCGGGGCGGGGCGTCAAAGGGTCAGCAGTACTTC	CAWSRGGASKGQQYF
NA	TRBV6-6	TRBJ2-2	14	NA	TGTGCCAGCAGTGGGCTAAGGGGGACCGGGGAGCTGTTTTTT	CASSGLRGTGELFF
NA	TRBV19	TRBJ2-2	16	NA	TGTGCCAGTAGTCCTCGGAGGGGGCTAGGCACCGGGGAGCTGTTTTTT	CASSPRRGLGTGELFF
NA	TRBV5-1	TRBJ2-7	13	once	TGCGCCAGCAGCAGTACAGGGAGGTACGAGCAGTACTTC	CASSSTGRYEQYF
TRBD1	TRBV5-1	TRBJ2-4	12	NA	TGCGCCAGCAGCGCCAACAGGGGAAAGCAGTACTTC	CASSANRGKQYF
TRBD1	TRBV10-3	TRBJ2-7	14	NA	TGTGCCATCAGCAAAACCGACAGGGCGTACGAGCAGTACTTC	CAISKTDRAYEQYF
NA	TRBV28	TRBJ1-5	15	NA	TGTGCCAGCAGTGTGGCAGTTGGGGGCAATCAGCCCCAGCATTTT	CASSVAVGGNQPQHF
NA	TRBV6-5	TRBJ1-1	15	once	TGTGCCAGCAGTTACTTCAGGACGGGTAACACTGAAGCTTTCTTT	CASSYFRTGNTEAFF
NA	TRBV18	TRBJ2-1	14	NA	TGTGCCAGCTCACCAGGGACTTCCTACAATGAGCAGTTCTTC	CASSPGTSYNEQFF
NA	TRBV11-2	TRBJ2-1	13	NA	TGTGCCAGCAGCTTAGAGGTCTCTGCGCTCCTGTTCTTC	CASSLEVSALLFF
NA	TRBV2	TRBJ1-1	14	NA	TGTGCCAGCAGTGTTCAGGGAAGGGACACTGAAGCTTTCTTT	CASSVQGRDTEAFF